This T cell receptor (beta chain) was recovered during a study of blood T cell repertoires in COVID-19. About the study: COVID-19 samples collected from the United States, Italy and Spain covered acute and convalescent phases. PBMCs, B-cell-depleted T cells, or T cells provided the cDNA or gDNA that made up the material.

As originally analysed: Scientists estimated how many nucleated cells there were by amplifying reference gene primers. The table came from immunoSEQ multiplex PCR; TCRdb's copy has only in-frame clones and leaves some out. Clonal size and the V and J genes are those of that table, whereas D and trimming came from the DNA. The table includes 350,000 or so clones, around 91% detected once. This receptor was obtained from a man between 18 and 29 years old with active or convalescent COVID-19. Sequences were obtained from peripheral blood.

Here the CDR3 reads CASSMRAGVQETQYF. CDR3 DNA: TGTGCCAGCAGCATGAGAGCGGGAGTGCAAGAGACCCAGTACTTC. The gene calls are TRBV5-4 and TRBJ2-5, with TRBD2 matching over 8 bases. In germline, CDR1 is SGHNT, CDR2 YYREEE (reference sequence). This CDR3 region has 15 residues. J was trimmed by 2 bases and V by 4 bases; bases with no gene match: 7.